This TCR beta chain stems from a study of blood T cell repertoires in COVID-19. The repertoire was sequenced with immunoSEQ multiplex PCR; TCRdb's copy has only in-frame clones and lacks some. The sample has roughly 200,000 clones; approximately 86% are singletons. The CDR3 consists of 14 residues. CDR1 and CDR2 from the germline V gene are SGHRS and YFSETQ. Trimming took 1 base from V and 5 from J, leaving 11 bases between them. The chain couples TRBV5-1 to TRBJ2-3; a weak D match, TRBD2 (6 bases). The sequence was collected from a woman in her thirties or forties with acute COVID-19. Specimen: PBMCs or T cells enriched from blood (not recorded which). CDR3 bases: TGCGCCAGCAGCTTGTCGGTGGGAGGAGATACGCAGTATTTT. Translated: CASSLSVGGDTQYF.